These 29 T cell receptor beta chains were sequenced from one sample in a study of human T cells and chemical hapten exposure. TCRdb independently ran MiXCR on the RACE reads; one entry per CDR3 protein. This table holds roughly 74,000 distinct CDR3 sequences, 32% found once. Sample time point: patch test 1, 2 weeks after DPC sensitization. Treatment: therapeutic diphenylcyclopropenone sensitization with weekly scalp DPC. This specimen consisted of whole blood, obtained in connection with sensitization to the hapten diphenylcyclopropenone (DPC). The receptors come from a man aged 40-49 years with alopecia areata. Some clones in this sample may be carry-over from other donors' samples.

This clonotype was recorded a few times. DNA for the CDR3: TGTGCCAGCAGTCCCGGACAGGGAGTCTACGAGCAGTACTTC. It translates to CASSPGQGVYEQYF. This rearrangement joins TRBV27 to TRBJ2-7; 8 nucleotides match TRBD1. The CDR3 runs 14 residues. The ends lost 5 bases at V and 3 bases at J; junction bases unmatched: 6. CDR1 is MNHEY, CDR2 SMNVEV, per germline (reference sequence).

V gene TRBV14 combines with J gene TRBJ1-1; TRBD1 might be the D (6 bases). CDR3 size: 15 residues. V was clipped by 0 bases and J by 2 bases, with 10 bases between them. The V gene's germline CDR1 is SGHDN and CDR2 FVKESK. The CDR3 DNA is TGTGCCAGCAGCCAAGATGGGGGCGTAAACACTGAAGCTTTCTTT. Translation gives CASSQDGGVNTEAFF.

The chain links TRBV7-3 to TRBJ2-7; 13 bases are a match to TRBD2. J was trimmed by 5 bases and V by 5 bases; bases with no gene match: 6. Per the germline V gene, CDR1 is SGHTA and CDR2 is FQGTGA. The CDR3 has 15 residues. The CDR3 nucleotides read TGTGCCAGCAGCCAGGGACTAGCGGGACCACACGAGCAGTACTTC. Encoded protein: CASSQGLAGPHEQYF.

The CDR3 DNA is TGTGCCAGCACTCTGGGAGGGCGCGACTATGGCTACACCTTC. Translation gives CASTLGGRDYGYTF. V gene TRBV28 combines with J gene TRBJ1-2; D remains unclear. Germline CDR1 and CDR2: MDHEN and SYDVKM. The V gene lost 7 bases and the J gene lost 3 bases, with 15 bases spanning the gap. This CDR3 comprises 14 residues.

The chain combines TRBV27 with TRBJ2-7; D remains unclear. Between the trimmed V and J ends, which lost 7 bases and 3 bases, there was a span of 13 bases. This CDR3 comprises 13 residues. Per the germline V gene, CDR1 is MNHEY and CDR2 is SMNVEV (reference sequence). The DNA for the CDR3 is TGTGCCAGCACTTGGGCAGGCCACTACGAGCAGTACTTC. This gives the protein CASTWAGHYEQYF.

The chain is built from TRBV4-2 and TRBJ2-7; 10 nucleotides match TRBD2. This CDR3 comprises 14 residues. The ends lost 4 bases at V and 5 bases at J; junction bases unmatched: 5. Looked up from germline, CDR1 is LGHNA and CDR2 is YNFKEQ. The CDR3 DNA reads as TGTGCCAGCAGCCCCCTAGCGGGAGTCGACGAGCAGTACTTC. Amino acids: CASSPLAGVDEQYF.

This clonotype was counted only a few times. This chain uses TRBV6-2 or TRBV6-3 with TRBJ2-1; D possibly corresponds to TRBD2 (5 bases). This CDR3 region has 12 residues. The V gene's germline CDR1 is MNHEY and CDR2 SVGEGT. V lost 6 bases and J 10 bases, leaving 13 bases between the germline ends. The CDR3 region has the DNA TGTGCCAGCAGATACCTGACGGGAGAGCAGTTCTTC. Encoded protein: CASRYLTGEQFF.

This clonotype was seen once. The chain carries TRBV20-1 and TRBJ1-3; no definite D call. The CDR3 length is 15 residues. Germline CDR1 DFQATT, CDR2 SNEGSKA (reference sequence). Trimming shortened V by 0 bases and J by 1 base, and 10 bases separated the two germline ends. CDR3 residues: CSARDWGGSGNTIYF. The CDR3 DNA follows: TGCAGTGCTAGAGATTGGGGAGGGTCTGGAAACACCATATATTTT.

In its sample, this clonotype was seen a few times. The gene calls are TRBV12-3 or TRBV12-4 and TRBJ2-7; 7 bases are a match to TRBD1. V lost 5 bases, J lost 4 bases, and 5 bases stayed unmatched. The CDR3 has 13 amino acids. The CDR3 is CASSRDRLYEQYF. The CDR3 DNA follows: TGTGCCAGCAGTAGGGACAGACTTTACGAGCAGTACTTC.

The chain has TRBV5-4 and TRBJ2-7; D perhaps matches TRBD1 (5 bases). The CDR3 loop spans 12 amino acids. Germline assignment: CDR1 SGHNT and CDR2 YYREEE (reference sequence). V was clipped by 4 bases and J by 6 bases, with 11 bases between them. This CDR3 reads CASSVGVTEQYF. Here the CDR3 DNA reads TGTGCCAGCAGCGTAGGGGTCACCGAGCAGTACTTC. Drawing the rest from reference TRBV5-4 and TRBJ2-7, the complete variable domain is ETGVTQSPTHLIKTRGQQVTLRCSSQSGHNTVSWYQQALGQGPQFIFQYYREEENGRGNFPPRFSGLQFPNYSSELNVNALELDDSALYLCASSVGVTEQYFGPGTRLTVT.

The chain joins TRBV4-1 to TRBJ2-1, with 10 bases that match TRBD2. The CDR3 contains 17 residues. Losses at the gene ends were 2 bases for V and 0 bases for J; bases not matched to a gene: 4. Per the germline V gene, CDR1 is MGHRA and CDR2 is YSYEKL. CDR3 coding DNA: TGCGCCAGCAGCCAACTGGGACTAGCGAGCTCCTACAATGAGCAGTTCTTC. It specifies CASSQLGLASSYNEQFF.

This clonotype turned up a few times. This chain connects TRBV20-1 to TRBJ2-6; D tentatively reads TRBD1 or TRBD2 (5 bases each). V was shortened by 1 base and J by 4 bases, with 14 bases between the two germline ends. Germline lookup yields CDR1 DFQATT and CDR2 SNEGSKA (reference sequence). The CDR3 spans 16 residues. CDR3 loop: CSARARWGSGANVLTF. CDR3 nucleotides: TGCAGTGCTAGAGCGAGGTGGGGGTCCGGGGCCAACGTCCTGACTTTC.

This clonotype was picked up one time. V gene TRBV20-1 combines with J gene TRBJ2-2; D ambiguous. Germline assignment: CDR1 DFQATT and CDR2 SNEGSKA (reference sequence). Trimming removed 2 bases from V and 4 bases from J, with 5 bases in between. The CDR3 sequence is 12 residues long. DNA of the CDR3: TGCAGTGCTAGATATCCCACCGGGGAGCTGTTTTTT. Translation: CSARYPTGELFF.

CDR3: CATRDRGSYEQYF. CDR3 DNA sequence: TGTGCCACCCGGGACAGGGGCTCCTACGAGCAGTACTTC. The chain recombines TRBV5-4 with TRBJ2-7, with 10 bases aligning to TRBD1. Looked up from germline, CDR1 is SGHNT and CDR2 is YYREEE (reference sequence). With V trimmed by 9 bases and J by 0 bases, 3 bases remained unmatched. This CDR3 comprises 13 residues.

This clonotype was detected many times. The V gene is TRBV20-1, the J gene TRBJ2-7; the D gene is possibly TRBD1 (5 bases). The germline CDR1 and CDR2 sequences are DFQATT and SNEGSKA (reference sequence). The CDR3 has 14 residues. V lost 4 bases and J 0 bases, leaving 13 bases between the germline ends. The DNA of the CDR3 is TGCAGTGCTATGGGGCGGAAGGACTCCTACGAGCAGTACTTC. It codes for CSAMGRKDSYEQYF.

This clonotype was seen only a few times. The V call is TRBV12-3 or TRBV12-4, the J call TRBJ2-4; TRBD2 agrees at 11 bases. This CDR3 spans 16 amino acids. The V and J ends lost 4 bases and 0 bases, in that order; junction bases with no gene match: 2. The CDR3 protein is CASSSGLAVAKNIQYF. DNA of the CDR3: TGTGCCAGCAGTTCGGGACTAGCGGTAGCCAAAAACATTCAGTACTTC.

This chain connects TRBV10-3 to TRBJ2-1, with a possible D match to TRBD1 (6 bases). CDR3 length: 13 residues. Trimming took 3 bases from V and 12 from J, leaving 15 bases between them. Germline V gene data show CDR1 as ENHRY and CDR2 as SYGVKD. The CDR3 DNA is TGTGCCATCAGTGATGGACAGAATATCTCGCAGTTCTTC. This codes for CAISDGQNISQFF.

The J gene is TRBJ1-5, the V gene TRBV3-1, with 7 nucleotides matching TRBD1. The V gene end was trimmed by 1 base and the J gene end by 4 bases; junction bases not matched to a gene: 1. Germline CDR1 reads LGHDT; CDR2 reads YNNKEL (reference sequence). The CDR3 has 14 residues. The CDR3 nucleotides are TGTGCCAGCAGCCAAGGACAGGGAAATCAGCCCCAGCATTTT. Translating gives CASSQGQGNQPQHF.

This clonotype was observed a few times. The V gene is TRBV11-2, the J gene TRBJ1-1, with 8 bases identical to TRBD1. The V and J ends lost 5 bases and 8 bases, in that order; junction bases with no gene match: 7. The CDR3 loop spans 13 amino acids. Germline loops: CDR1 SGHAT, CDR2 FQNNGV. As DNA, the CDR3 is TGTGCCAGCAGCCTGACAGGGGTAAGGGAAGCTTTCTTT. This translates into CASSLTGVREAFF.

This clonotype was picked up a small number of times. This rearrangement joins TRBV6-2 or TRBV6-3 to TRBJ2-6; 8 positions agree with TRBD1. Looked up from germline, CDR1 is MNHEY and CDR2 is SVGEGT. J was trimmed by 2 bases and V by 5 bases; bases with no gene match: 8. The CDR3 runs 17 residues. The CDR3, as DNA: TGTGCCAGCAGTCCGACAGGGGTGAAACCTGGGGCCAACGTCCTGACTTTC. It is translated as CASSPTGVKPGANVLTF.

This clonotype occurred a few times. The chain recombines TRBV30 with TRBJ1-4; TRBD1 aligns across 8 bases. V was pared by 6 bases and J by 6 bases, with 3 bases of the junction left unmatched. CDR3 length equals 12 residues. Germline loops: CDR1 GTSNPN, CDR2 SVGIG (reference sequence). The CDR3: CACGQGHEKLFF. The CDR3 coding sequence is TGTGCCTGCGGACAGGGTCATGAAAAACTGTTTTTT.

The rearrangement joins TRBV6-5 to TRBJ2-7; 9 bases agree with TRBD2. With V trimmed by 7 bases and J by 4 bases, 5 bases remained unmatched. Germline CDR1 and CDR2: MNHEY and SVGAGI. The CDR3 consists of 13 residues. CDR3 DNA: TGTGCCAGCAACCTAGCGGGAAATTACGAGCAGTACTTC. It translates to CASNLAGNYEQYF.

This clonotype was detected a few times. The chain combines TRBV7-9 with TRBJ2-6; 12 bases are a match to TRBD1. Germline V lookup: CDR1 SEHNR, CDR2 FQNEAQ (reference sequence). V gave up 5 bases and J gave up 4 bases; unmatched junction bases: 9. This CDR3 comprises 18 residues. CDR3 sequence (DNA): TGTGCCAGCAGCATGAGTGGGACAGGGGGCACCGGGGCCAACGTCCTGACTTTC. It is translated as CASSMSGTGGTGANVLTF.

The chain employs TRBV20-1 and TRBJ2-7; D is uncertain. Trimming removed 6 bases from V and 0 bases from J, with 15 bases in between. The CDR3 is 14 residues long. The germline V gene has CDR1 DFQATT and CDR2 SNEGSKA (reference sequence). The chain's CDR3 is CSAEGMSNSYEQYF. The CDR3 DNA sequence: TGCAGTGCCGAAGGCATGAGCAACTCCTACGAGCAGTACTTC.

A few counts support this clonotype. The CDR3 is CASSPGPRRTDTQYF. The DNA of the CDR3 is TGTGCCAGCAGCCCGGGGCCCCGTCGCACAGATACGCAGTATTTT. The rearrangement joins TRBV7-2 to TRBJ2-3, with D perhaps being TRBD1 or TRBD2 (5 bases each). The CDR3 is made up of 15 amino acids. Germline CDR1 and CDR2: SGHTA and FQGNSA. Between the trimmed V and J ends, which lost 5 bases and 1 base, there was a span of 13 bases.

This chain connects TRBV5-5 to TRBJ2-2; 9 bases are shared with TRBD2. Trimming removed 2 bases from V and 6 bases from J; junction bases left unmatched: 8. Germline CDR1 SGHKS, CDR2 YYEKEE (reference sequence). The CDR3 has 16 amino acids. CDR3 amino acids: CASSLIAGEIAGELFF. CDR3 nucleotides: TGTGCCAGCAGCTTAATAGCGGGAGAAATTGCCGGGGAGCTGTTTTTT.

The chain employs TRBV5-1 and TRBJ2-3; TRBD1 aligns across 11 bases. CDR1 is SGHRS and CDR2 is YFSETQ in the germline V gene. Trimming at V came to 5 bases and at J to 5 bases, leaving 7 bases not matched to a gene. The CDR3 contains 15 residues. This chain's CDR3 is CASSSAGTGGDTQYF. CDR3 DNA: TGCGCCAGCAGTTCGGCCGGGACAGGGGGAGATACGCAGTATTTT.

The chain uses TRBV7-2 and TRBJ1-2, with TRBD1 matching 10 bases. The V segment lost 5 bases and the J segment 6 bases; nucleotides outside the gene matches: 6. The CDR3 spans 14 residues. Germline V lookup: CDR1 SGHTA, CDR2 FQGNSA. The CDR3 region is CASSRGGTGDGYTF. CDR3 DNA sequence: TGTGCCAGCAGCCGGGGTGGGACAGGGGATGGCTACACCTTC.

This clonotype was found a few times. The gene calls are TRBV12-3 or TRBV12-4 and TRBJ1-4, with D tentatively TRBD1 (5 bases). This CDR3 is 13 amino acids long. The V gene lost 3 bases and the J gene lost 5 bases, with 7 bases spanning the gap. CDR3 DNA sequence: TGTGCCAGCAGTTTGAGGGGAAATGAAAAACTGTTTTTT. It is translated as CASSLRGNEKLFF.